This T cell receptor beta chain was obtained from a study of CXCR3 chemokines and chemotherapy response in bladder cancer (dated by TCRdb to the early 2020s). Background for the entire study: The study set out to examine whether the activity of the CXCR3 chemokine system within tumors predicted response to chemotherapy in human bladder cancer.

The germline V gene gives CDR1 as MNHNS and CDR2 as SASEGT. Reading from cysteine to phenylalanine, the CDR3 counts 13 amino acids. The only DNA kept is the CDR3, 39 bases in frame from the first base. V gives up 5 bases and J gives up 0 bases, and the segment between their germline ends measures 8 bases. This clonotype has a count of ten or more. It has no known antigen specificity. Base qualities are not provided; no much larger clone lies one nucleotide away. Libraries were made using PCR. Sequenced on an Illumina HiSeq 2500. In-frame beta chains were kept once TCRdb had trimmed the public reads at Q25 with fastp and called clones with MiXCR. Rows matching on CDR3 protein sequence are summarized as one entry with the most common DNA and genes. The sample includes several thousand distinct CDR3 sequences, with 13% to 15% observed a single time. Of the sample, roughly 11% falls within the top ten clones.

This sample was obtained from a patient whose treatment included neoadjuvant chemotherapy. The TCR comes from a human donor with bladder cancer that responded to neoadjuvant chemotherapy. The V and J genes are TRBV6-1 and TRBJ2-7; TRBD1 is a possible D gene, resting on 6 matching bases. The CDR3 protein sequence reads: CASSRDNSYEQYF. The bases are TGTGCCAGCAGTAGGGACAACTCCTACGAGCAGTACTTC.